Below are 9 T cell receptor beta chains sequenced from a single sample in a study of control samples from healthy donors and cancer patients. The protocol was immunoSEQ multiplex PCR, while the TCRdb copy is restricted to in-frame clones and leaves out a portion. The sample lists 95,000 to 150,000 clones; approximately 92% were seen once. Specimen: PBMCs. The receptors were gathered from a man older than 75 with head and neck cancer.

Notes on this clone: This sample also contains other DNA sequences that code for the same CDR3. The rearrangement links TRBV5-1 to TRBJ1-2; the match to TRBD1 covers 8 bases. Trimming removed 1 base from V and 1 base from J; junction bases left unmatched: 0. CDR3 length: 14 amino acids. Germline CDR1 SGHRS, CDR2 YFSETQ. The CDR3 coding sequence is TGCGCCAGCAGCTTGACAGGGGGTAACTATGGCTACACCTTC. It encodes CASSLTGGNYGYTF.

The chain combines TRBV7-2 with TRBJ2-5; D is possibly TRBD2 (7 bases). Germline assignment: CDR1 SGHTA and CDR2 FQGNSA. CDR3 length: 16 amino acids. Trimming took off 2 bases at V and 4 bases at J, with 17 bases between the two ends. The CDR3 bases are TGTGCCAGCAGCTTAAGCCTCGGCGGGGGCGGAGAGACCCAGTACTTC. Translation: CASSLSLGGGGETQYF.

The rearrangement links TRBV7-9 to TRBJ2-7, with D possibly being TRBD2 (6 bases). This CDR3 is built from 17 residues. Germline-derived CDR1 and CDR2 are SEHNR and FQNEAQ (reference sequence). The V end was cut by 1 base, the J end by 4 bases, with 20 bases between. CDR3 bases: TGTGCCAGCAGCTTAGTTGGTAGTAGCGGACCCCGATACGAGCAGTACTTC. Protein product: CASSLVGSSGPRYEQYF.

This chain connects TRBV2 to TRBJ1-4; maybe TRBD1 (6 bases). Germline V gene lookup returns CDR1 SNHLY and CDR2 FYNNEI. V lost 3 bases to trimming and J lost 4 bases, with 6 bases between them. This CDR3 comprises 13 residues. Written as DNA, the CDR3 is TGTGCCAGCAGTGACAGGGGTAATGAAAAACTGTTTTTT. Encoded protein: CASSDRGNEKLFF.

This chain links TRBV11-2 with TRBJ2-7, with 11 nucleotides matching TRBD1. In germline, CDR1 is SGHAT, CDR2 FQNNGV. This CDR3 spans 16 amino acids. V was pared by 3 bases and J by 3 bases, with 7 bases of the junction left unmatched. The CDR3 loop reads CASSFNGQGALYEQYF. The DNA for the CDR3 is TGTGCCAGCAGCTTCAACGGACAGGGGGCCCTCTACGAGCAGTACTTC.

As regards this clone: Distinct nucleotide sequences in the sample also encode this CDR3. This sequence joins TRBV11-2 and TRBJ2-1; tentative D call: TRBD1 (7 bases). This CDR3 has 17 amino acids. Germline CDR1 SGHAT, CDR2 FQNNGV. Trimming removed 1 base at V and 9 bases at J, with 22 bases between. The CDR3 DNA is TGTGCCAGCAGCTTAGGGGGGGCCCCAGGGGGGTCGGGTGAGCAGTTCTTC. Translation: CASSLGGAPGGSGEQFF.

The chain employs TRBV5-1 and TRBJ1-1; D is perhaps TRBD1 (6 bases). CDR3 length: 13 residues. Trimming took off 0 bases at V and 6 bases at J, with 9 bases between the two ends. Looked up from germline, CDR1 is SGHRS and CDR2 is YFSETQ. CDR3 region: CASSLDPGAEAFF. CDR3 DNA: TGCGCCAGCAGCTTGGACCCAGGGGCTGAAGCTTTCTTT.

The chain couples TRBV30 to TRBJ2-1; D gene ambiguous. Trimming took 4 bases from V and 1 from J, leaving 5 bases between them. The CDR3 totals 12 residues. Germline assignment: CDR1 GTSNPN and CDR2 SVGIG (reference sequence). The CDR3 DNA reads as TGTGCCTGGATTGATTCCTACAATGAGCAGTTCTTC. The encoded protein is CAWIDSYNEQFF.

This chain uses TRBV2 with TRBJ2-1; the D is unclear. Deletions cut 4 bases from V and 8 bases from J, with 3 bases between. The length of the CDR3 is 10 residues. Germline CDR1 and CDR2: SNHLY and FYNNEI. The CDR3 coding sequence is TGTGCCAGCAGTGGGGATGAGCAGTTCTTC. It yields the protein CASSGDEQFF. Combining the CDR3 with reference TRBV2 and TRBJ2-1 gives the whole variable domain EPEVTQTPSHQVTQMGQEVILRCVPISNHLYFYWYRQILGQKVEFLVSFYNNEISEKSEIFDDQFSVERPDGSNFTLKIRSTKLEDSAMYFCASSGDEQFFGPGTRLTVL.